Below are 28 T cell receptor beta chains sequenced from a single sample in a study of cytomegalovirus exposure and HLA in healthy donors. Primers included in the PCR were 60 Vbeta and 13 Jbeta primers. TCRdb's table, derived via immunoSEQ multiplex PCR, lists solely in-frame clones and lacks some. The data contain over 150,000 clones, about 83% of them singletons. The sample comprised PBMCs. The origin of the receptors is a woman aged 25 to 39 in good health and CMV-seronegative.

The J gene is TRBJ1-2, the V gene TRBV5-8; perhaps TRBD1 as D (6 bases). The CDR3 runs 13 residues. The V gene's germline CDR1 is SGHTS and CDR2 YDEGEE. The V and J ends lost 4 bases and 1 base respectively, with 8 bases between them. In nucleotides, the CDR3 is TGTGCCAGCAGCCTGGACAGTAACTATGGCTACACCTTC. Protein: CASSLDSNYGYTF. Complete variable domain (other parts from reference TRBV5-8 and TRBJ1-2): EAGVTQSPTHLIKTRGQQATLRCSPISGHTSVYWYQQALGLGLQFLLWYDEGEERNRGNFPPRFSGRQFPNYSSELNVNALELEDSALYLCASSLDSNYGYTFGSGTRLTVV.

This clone was counted only a few times. This rearrangement joins TRBV30 to TRBJ1-1; tentatively, D is TRBD1 (5 bases). The CDR3 has 15 amino acids. Germline V gene sequence: CDR1 GTSNPN, CDR2 SVGIG (reference sequence). V dropped 2 bases and J dropped 4 bases, with 17 bases sitting between them. The CDR3, as DNA: TGTGCCTGGAGTACTTGGGGAGGGGAGGCCACTGAAGCTTTCTTT. Amino acids: CAWSTWGGEATEAFF.

The chain links TRBV19 to TRBJ2-7; possibly TRBD2 for D (6 bases). The ends were cut back, 8 bases at V and 0 bases at J, with 8 bases in the middle. Germline V gene lookup returns CDR1 LNHDA and CDR2 SQIVND (reference sequence). The CDR3 totals 12 residues. The CDR3 region is CASAGNSYEQYV. DNA of the CDR3: TGTGCCAGTGCGGGGAACTCCTACGAGCAGTACGTC.

V is TRBV7-9 and J is TRBJ2-3, with 11 bases aligning to TRBD2. The CDR3 runs to 16 residues. CDR1 SEHNR and CDR2 FQNEAQ come from the germline V gene (reference sequence). Losses at the gene ends were 2 bases for V and 3 bases for J; bases not matched to a gene: 4. CDR3 loop: CASSLTSGGKTDTQYF. CDR3 nucleotides: TGTGCCAGCAGCTTAACTAGCGGGGGTAAGACAGATACGCAGTATTTT.

This chain links TRBV6-1 with TRBJ2-5; 9 bases fit TRBD1. After removal of 1 base from V and 7 bases from J, the junction contained 7 bases not matched to a gene. The germline V gene encodes CDR1 MNHNS and CDR2 SASEGT. The CDR3 runs 15 residues. CDR3 region: CASSEVGTGWGTQYF. The CDR3 coding sequence is TGTGCCAGCAGTGAAGTTGGGACAGGGTGGGGGACCCAGTACTTC.

This chain connects TRBV5-1 to TRBJ2-2; 8 bases are a match to TRBD1. The V segment lost 4 bases and the J segment 5 bases; nucleotides outside the gene matches: 13. Germline CDR1 is SGHRS and CDR2 is YFSETQ. The CDR3 sequence is 17 residues long. CDR3 region: CASSQLTGGEKTGELFF. As DNA, the CDR3 is TGCGCCAGCAGCCAACTTACAGGGGGTGAGAAGACCGGGGAGCTGTTTTTT.

This chain connects TRBV7-7 to TRBJ2-5; 9 positions match TRBD1. The germline V gene has CDR1 SSHAT and CDR2 FNYEAQ (reference sequence). The CDR3 sequence is 16 residues long. The junction had 9 bases not matched to a gene; V was cut back by 5 bases and J by 2 bases. The CDR3: CASSVGQGPPQETQYF. CDR3 in DNA: TGTGCCAGCAGCGTGGGACAGGGCCCTCCTCAAGAGACCCAGTACTTC. Full variable domain (missing parts from reference TRBV7-7 and TRBJ2-5): GAGVSQSPRYKVTKRGQDVTLRCDPISSHATLYWYQQALGQGPEFLTYFNYEAQPDKSGLPSDRFSAERPEGSISTLTIQRTEQRDSAMYRCASSVGQGPPQETQYFGPGTRLLVL.

The V gene is TRBV10-3, the J gene TRBJ2-7; D gene unclear. Germline V gene data show CDR1 as ENHRY and CDR2 as SYGVKD. V lost 3 bases and J lost 1, with 10 bases in between. The CDR3 covers 14 residues. CDR3 residues: CAISELAVSYEQYF. The CDR3 DNA follows: TGTGCCATCAGTGAATTGGCAGTTTCCTACGAGCAGTACTTC.

The chain couples TRBV6-1 to TRBJ1-1; D may be TRBD1 (6 bases). The CDR3 covers 15 residues. The V and J ends lost 3 bases and 6 bases respectively, with 17 bases between them. CDR1 MNHNS and CDR2 SASEGT come from the germline V gene. The CDR3 DNA reads as TGTGCCAGCAGTGACCTACAGGGCCCTCGACCTGAAGCTTTCTTT. This translates into CASSDLQGPRPEAFF.

The CDR3 DNA is TGTGCCAGCAGCCCGAGCACCGGGGGCGGGAGAGATACAGATACGCAGTATTTT. Protein product: CASSPSTGGGRDTDTQYF. The rearrangement uses TRBV6-4 and TRBJ2-3; tentatively, D is TRBD2 (7 bases). The CDR3 contains 18 residues. V lost 6 bases, J lost 3 bases, and 25 bases lay in between. CDR1 is MRHNA and CDR2 is SNTAGT in the germline V gene.

The genes are TRBV7-2 and TRBJ2-2; D remains unclear. Germline-derived CDR1 and CDR2 are SGHTA and FQGNSA. The CDR3 contains 14 residues. The ends were cut back, 1 base at V and 1 base at J, with 4 bases in the middle. The CDR3 region has the DNA TGTGCCAGCAGCTTAGTCATGAACACCGGGGAGCTGTTTTTT. Its translation is CASSLVMNTGELFF.

V and J are TRBV7-9 and TRBJ2-5, with TRBD2 matching 8 bases. Germline V gene data show CDR1 as SEHNR and CDR2 as FQNEAQ (reference sequence). The CDR3 covers 16 residues. With 5 bases clipped from V and 5 bases from J, the junction kept 13 bases outside the gene matches. Here the CDR3 DNA reads TGTGCCAGCAGCCTCCGGACTAGCCCTCCGGGCGAGACCCAGTACTTC. As protein: CASSLRTSPPGETQYF.

The gene calls are TRBV7-2 and TRBJ1-6, with D hard to call. Trimming took off 7 bases at V and 10 bases at J, with 14 bases between the two ends. The germline gives CDR1 SGHTA, CDR2 FQGNSA. The CDR3 runs to 13 residues. DNA for the CDR3: TGTGCCAGCACCAAGAGGGTGGGGTCACCCCTCCACTTT. Translation: CASTKRVGSPLHF.

The chain uses TRBV28 and TRBJ2-5; 8 bases agree with TRBD2. This CDR3 spans 12 amino acids. CDR1 is MDHEN and CDR2 is SYDVKM in the germline V gene. V lost 10 bases, J lost 5 bases, and 6 bases stayed unmatched. In nucleotides, the CDR3 is TGTGCCACCGCGGGAGGCCGGGAGACCCAGTACTTC. It translates to CATAGGRETQYF. The complete variable domain, with remaining parts taken from reference TRBV28 and TRBJ2-5, reads DVKVTQSSRYLVKRTGEKVFLECVQDMDHENMFWYRQDPGLGLRLIYFSYDVKMKEKGDIPEGYSVSREKKERFSLILESASTNQTSMYLCATAGGRETQYFGPGTRLLVL.

This clone was picked up one time. The V gene is TRBV7-9, the J gene TRBJ1-3; D ambiguous. The germline V and J ends were trimmed by 1 base and 0 bases, with 7 bases remaining between them. The CDR3 is made up of 15 amino acids. CDR1 and CDR2 (germline): SEHNR, FQNEAQ (reference sequence). The CDR3 nucleotides are TGTGCCAGCAGCTTAGGGCCAGTCTCTGGAAACACCATATATTTT. Encoded protein: CASSLGPVSGNTIYF. Using reference TRBV7-9 and TRBJ1-3 for the parts outside the CDR3, the full variable domain is DTGVSQNPRHKITKRGQNVTFRCDPISEHNRLYWYRQTLGQGPEFLTYFQNEAQLEKSRLLSDRFSAERPKGSFSTLEIQRTEQGDSAMYLCASSLGPVSGNTIYFGEGSWLTVV.

V gene TRBV9 combines with J gene TRBJ1-4; 7 bases fit TRBD1. The V gene's germline CDR1 is SGDLS and CDR2 YYNGEE. V was pared by 6 bases and J by 3 bases, with 5 bases of the junction left unmatched. The CDR3 sequence is 14 residues long. The CDR3 is CASTRTGANEKLFF. The CDR3 DNA reads TGTGCCAGCACCCGGACAGGAGCTAATGAAAAACTGTTTTTT.

The V gene is TRBV30, the J gene TRBJ2-1, with D tentatively TRBD2 (6 bases). This CDR3 has 18 residues. Trimming left V 1 base short and J 4 bases short, with 23 bases between. Per the germline V gene, CDR1 is GTSNPN and CDR2 is SVGIG (reference sequence). The DNA for the CDR3 is TGTGCCTGGAGTGGGGGGACCGGGACTCCACTCATATACAATGAGCAGTTCTTC. Translated, it gives CAWSGGTGTPLIYNEQFF. Looking up the rest from reference TRBV30 and TRBJ2-1 gives the full variable domain: SQTIHQWPATLVQPVGSPLSLECTVEGTSNPNLYWYRQAAGRGLQLLFYSVGIGQISSEVPQNLSASRPQDRQFILSSKKLLLSDSGFYLCAWSGGTGTPLIYNEQFFGPGTRLTVL.

A single count supports this clone. V usage is TRBV5-1 and J usage is TRBJ2-6; possible D gene TRBD1, 5 bases. The V gene lost 3 bases and the J gene lost 0 bases, with 10 bases spanning the gap. Germline V gene data show CDR1 as SGHRS and CDR2 as YFSETQ. CDR3 size: 16 residues. DNA for the CDR3: TGCGCCAGCAGCTCGACAGCCACCTCTGGGGCCAACGTCCTGACTTTC. Its translation: CASSSTATSGANVLTF.

V gene TRBV9 combines with J gene TRBJ2-7, with a possible D match to TRBD1 (5 bases). CDR3 size: 13 residues. Looked up from germline, CDR1 is SGDLS and CDR2 is YYNGEE. V was trimmed by 3 bases and J by 0 bases, leaving 7 bases between them. CDR3 protein: CASSADNSYEQYF. The CDR3 DNA is TGTGCCAGCAGCGCGGACAACTCCTACGAGCAGTACTTC.

The CDR3 loop is CASSPGERSPYEQYF. The DNA of the CDR3 is TGTGCCAGCAGCCCCGGGGAGCGGAGCCCCTACGAGCAGTACTTC. The V gene is TRBV7-9, the J gene TRBJ2-7; the D gene is possibly TRBD2 (5 bases). The CDR3 is made up of 15 amino acids. The ends were cut back, 5 bases at V and 2 bases at J, with 16 bases in the middle. The germline gives CDR1 SEHNR, CDR2 FQNEAQ (reference sequence).

The chain recombines TRBV4-1 with TRBJ2-5, with TRBD2 as a possible D gene (6 bases). This CDR3 is built from 10 residues. Trimming shortened V by 8 bases and J by 5 bases, and 6 bases separated the two germline ends. Germline lookup yields CDR1 MGHRA and CDR2 YSYEKL. The CDR3: CASGGETQYF. The CDR3 nucleotides are TGCGCCAGCGGGGGGGAGACCCAGTACTTC.

The rearrangement joins TRBV27 to TRBJ1-4; D may be TRBD1 (5 bases). The germline CDR1 and CDR2 sequences are MNHEY and SMNVEV (reference sequence). Deletions cut 6 bases from V and 0 bases from J, with 8 bases between. CDR3 length: 14 residues. CDR3 protein: CASRRGATNEKLFF. DNA of the CDR3: TGTGCCAGCAGGCGGGGGGCAACTAATGAAAAACTGTTTTTT.

This clone was recorded only once. The chain combines TRBV15 with TRBJ1-4; D call uncertain. The CDR3 is 14 amino acids. Germline V gene lookup returns CDR1 LNHNV and CDR2 YYDKDF (reference sequence). V lost 0 bases to trimming and J lost 7 bases, with 9 bases between them. CDR3 residues: CATSREGSAEKLFF. CDR3 DNA: TGTGCCACCAGCAGAGAAGGGAGTGCTGAAAAACTGTTTTTT.

The V gene is TRBV29-1, the J gene TRBJ1-1; 9 positions agree with TRBD1. Germline V gene lookup returns CDR1 SQVTM and CDR2 ANQGSEA. This CDR3 has 12 residues. V lost 7 bases, J lost 3 bases, and 3 bases stayed unmatched. CDR3 amino acids: CSARTGDTEAFF. As DNA, the CDR3 is TGCAGCGCTAGGACAGGGGACACTGAAGCTTTCTTT.

CDR3 in DNA: TGTGCCAGCAGCTTAGCCCGGACAGGGCTACAAGAGCAGTACTTC. Translated: CASSLARTGLQEQYF. The gene calls are TRBV7-2 and TRBJ2-7, with TRBD1 matching over 8 bases. The V segment lost 0 bases and the J segment 7 bases; nucleotides outside the gene matches: 8. This CDR3 comprises 15 residues. CDR1 is SGHTA and CDR2 is FQGNSA in the germline V gene.

The chain recombines TRBV9 with TRBJ2-3, with D perhaps matching TRBD1 (5 bases). This CDR3 comprises 14 residues. Germline V lookup: CDR1 SGDLS, CDR2 YYNGEE. The V gene lost 4 bases and the J gene lost 3 bases, with 12 bases spanning the gap. The CDR3 protein is CASSPPDSTDTQYF. For the CDR3, the DNA is TGTGCCAGCAGCCCCCCCGACAGTACAGATACGCAGTATTTT. Full variable domain (missing parts from reference TRBV9 and TRBJ2-3): DSGVTQTPKHLITATGQRVTLRCSPRSGDLSVYWYQQSLDQGLQFLIQYYNGEERAKGNILERFSAQQFPDLHSELNLSSLELGDSALYFCASSPPDSTDTQYFGPGTRLTVL.

The chain links TRBV27 to TRBJ2-7, with a possible D match to TRBD1 (7 bases). V lost 5 bases and J lost 0, with 14 bases in between. The germline V gene has CDR1 MNHEY and CDR2 SMNVEV (reference sequence). This CDR3 spans 15 amino acids. The CDR3 nucleotides read TGTGCCAGCAGTCGGGGGACAGTCTACTCCTACGAGCAGTACTTC. Translated: CASSRGTVYSYEQYF.

The chain couples TRBV6-6 to TRBJ2-7; 7 bases are shared with TRBD1. V was clipped by 2 bases and J by 2 bases; unmatched bases: 6. CDR1 MNHNY and CDR2 SVGAGI come from the germline V gene (reference sequence). The CDR3 is made up of 15 amino acids. In nucleotides, the CDR3 is TGTGCCAGCAGTTACCCGACAGGGACCGCCTACGAGCAGTACTTC. Translation: CASSYPTGTAYEQYF.